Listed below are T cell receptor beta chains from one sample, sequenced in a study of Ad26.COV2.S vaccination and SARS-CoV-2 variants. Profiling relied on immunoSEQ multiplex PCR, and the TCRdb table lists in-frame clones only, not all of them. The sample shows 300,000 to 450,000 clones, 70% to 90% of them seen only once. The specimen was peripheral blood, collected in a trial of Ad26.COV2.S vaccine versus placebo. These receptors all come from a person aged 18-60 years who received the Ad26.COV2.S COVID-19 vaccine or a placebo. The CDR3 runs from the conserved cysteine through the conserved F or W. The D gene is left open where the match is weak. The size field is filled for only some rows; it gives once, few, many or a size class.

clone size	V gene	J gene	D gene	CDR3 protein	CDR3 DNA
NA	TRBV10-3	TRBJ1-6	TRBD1	CAIRSDRGSPLHF	TGTGCCATCAGATCGGACAGGGGTTCACCCCTCCACTTT
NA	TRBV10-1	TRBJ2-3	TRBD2	CASPTSGVDTQYF	TGCGCCAGCCCAACTAGCGGGGTAGATACGCAGTATTTT
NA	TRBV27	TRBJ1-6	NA	CASSWENSYNSPLHF	TGTGCCAGCAGTTGGGAAAATTCCTATAATTCACCCCTCCACTTT
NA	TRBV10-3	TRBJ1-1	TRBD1	CAISETGQEEAFF	TGTGCCATCAGTGAAACGGGACAGGAGGAAGCTTTCTTT
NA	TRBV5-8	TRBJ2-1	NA	CASRDQGSNEQFF	TGTGCCAGCAGAGACCAGGGAAGTAATGAGCAGTTCTTC
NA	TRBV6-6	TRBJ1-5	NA	CASSSNTQPQHF	TGTGCCAGCAGTTCCAATACGCAGCCCCAGCATTTT
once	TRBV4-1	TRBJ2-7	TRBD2	CASSQLGLAGRSGEQYF	TGCGCCAGCAGCCAACTGGGACTAGCGGGAAGATCGGGCGAGCAGTACTTC
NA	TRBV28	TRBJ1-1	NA	CASSRLNTEAFF	TGTGCCAGCAGCAGGTTGAACACTGAAGCTTTCTTT
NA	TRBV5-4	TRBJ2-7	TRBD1	CASSLRDRAYEQYF	TGTGCCAGCAGCCTCCGGGACAGGGCCTACGAGCAGTACTTC
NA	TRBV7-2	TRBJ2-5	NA	CASSSGTWNQETQYF	TGTGCCAGCAGCTCTGGGACTTGGAATCAAGAGACCCAGTACTTC
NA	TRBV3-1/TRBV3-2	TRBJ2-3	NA	CASSPPWAGGGRDTQYF	TGTGCCAGCAGCCCCCCCTGGGCCGGGGGAGGAAGGGATACGCAGTATTTT
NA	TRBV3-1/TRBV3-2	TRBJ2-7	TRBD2	CASSPSPLAGRSYEQYF	TGTGCCAGCAGCCCCTCCCCGCTAGCGGGGCGCTCCTACGAGCAGTACTTC
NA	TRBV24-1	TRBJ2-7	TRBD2	CATSESPQILAGGLWYF	TGTGCCACCTCCGAAAGCCCCCAAATACTAGCGGGAGGGCTATGGTACTTC
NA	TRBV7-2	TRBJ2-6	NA	CASTPRGDLSGANVLTF	TGTGCCAGCACCCCCCGAGGGGATCTCTCTGGGGCCAACGTCCTGACTTTC
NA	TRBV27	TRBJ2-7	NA	CASSPGHHYEQYF	TGTGCCAGCAGTCCCGGACATCACTACGAGCAGTACTTC
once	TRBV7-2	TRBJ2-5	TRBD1	CASTPRTGMETQYF	TGTGCCAGCACCCCCAGGACAGGGATGGAGACCCAGTACTTC
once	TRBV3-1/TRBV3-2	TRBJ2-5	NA	CASSQPGDQETQYF	TGTGCCAGCAGCCAACCAGGGGATCAAGAGACCCAGTACTTC
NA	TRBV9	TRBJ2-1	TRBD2	CASSVGAGAFNEQFF	TGTGCCAGCAGCGTAGGAGCGGGGGCATTCAATGAGCAGTTCTTC
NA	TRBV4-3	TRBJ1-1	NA	CASSQDLSGMYRAFF	TGCGCCAGCAGCCAAGATCTGTCCGGGATGTACCGTGCTTTCTTT
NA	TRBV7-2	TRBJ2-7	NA	CASSLADGRGYF	TGTGCCAGCAGCTTAGCGGACGGGCGAGGGTACTTC
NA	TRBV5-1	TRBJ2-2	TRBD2	CASSLVGLAGSNTGELFF	TGCGCCAGCAGCTTGGTGGGACTAGCGGGAAGTAACACCGGGGAGCTGTTTTTT
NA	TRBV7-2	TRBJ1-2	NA	CASSLGIPGAQGYTF	TGTGCCAGCAGCTTAGGGATTCCGGGGGCGCAGGGCTACACCTTC
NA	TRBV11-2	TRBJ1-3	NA	CASSALKDSWTAIYF	TGTGCCAGCAGCGCCCTGAAGGACAGCTGGACCGCCATATATTTT